Detailed here is one TCR beta chain. Its antigen remains unidentified. This specimen comes from a study of cytomegalovirus exposure and HLA in healthy donors. Points from the study as a whole: Immune exposure information comprised only CMV serostatus. For cytomegalovirus status, the classifier reportedly gave diagnoses with high specificity and sensitivity. Clonal expansion was found to be greater in HLA-associated TCR beta chains than in equally common others in a later analysis.

Samples came from healthy bone marrow donors. The PCR ran on 60 Vbeta and 13 Jbeta primers. Profiled with immunoSEQ multiplex PCR; TCRdb holds only in-frame clones, not every one. This sample has tens of thousands of clones, with around 79% found just once. CDR1 and CDR2 (germline): MNHNY, SVGAGI (reference sequence). J gave up 8 bases and V 7 bases, and 9 bases lay outside the gene matches. This CDR3 spans 14 amino acids. The TCR originated in a woman aged 40 to 55 in good health and CMV-seropositive. Sequenced input: PBMCs. The chain recombines TRBV6-6 with TRBJ2-1; TRBD2 aligns across 9 bases. CDR3 DNA: TGTGCCAGCAAGCTAGCGGGACGTGCAGATGAGCAGTTCTTC. This translates into CASKLAGRADEQFF.